Below are 26 T cell receptor beta chains sequenced from a single sample in a study of human T cells and chemical hapten exposure. TCRdb reprocessed the RACE reads with MiXCR, giving one entry per CDR3 protein. This table has over 300,000 distinct CDR3 sequences, approximately 5.1% appearing once. Indicated time point: pre-sensitization, week 0. Treatment described: therapeutic diphenylcyclopropenone sensitization with weekly scalp DPC. The specimen comprised whole blood, sampled in connection with sensitization to the hapten diphenylcyclopropenone (DPC). The receptor set was obtained from a woman in her forties or fifties with alopecia areata. Some clones in this sample may be carry-over from other donors' samples.

Many counts were recorded for this clonotype. The chain uses TRBV24-1 and TRBJ2-1, with D uncertain. Trimming pared 5 bases from V and 7 bases from J, leaving 14 bases between. This CDR3 comprises 14 residues. Per the germline V gene, CDR1 is KGHDR and CDR2 is SFDVKD. The CDR3 nucleotides are TGTGCCACCAGTGGCCCGGCGACCACGAATGAGCAGTTCTTC. Residues: CATSGPATTNEQFF.

This clonotype was seen repeatedly, ten times or more. The chain is built from TRBV29-1 and TRBJ2-3, with a tentative D call TRBD2 (5 bases). The germline V gene has CDR1 SQVTM and CDR2 ANQGSEA. The CDR3 is 11 amino acids. Trimming cost V 7 bases and J 6 bases, with 11 bases left between them. The CDR3 sequence is CSGTVGDTQYF. The CDR3 DNA reads TGCAGCGGGACTGTTGGGGATACGCAGTATTTT.

This clonotype was seen ten or more times. The genes are TRBV24-1 and TRBJ1-5; 8 positions agree with TRBD1. With 4 bases clipped from V and 1 base from J, the junction kept 8 bases outside the gene matches. The germline gives CDR1 KGHDR, CDR2 SFDVKD. CDR3 size: 17 residues. CDR3 protein: CATSDGNRDRSNQPQHF. In nucleotides, the CDR3 is TGTGCCACCAGTGACGGGAACCGGGACAGGAGCAATCAGCCCCAGCATTTT.

The sample holds many counts of this clonotype. The chain couples TRBV7-2 to TRBJ1-5; maybe TRBD1 (6 bases). CDR3 length: 15 amino acids. The V gene lost 6 bases and the J gene lost 7 bases, with 19 bases spanning the gap. CDR1 and CDR2 (germline): SGHTA, FQGNSA. The CDR3 is CASSQARGAGQPQHF. The CDR3 region has the DNA TGTGCCAGCAGTCAGGCTCGGGGGGCTGGGCAGCCCCAGCATTTT.

In nucleotides, the CDR3 is TGTGCCAGCAATAATCCGGGACAGGGGGCGGCCGGGGAGCTGTTTTTT. As protein: CASNNPGQGAAGELFF. The chain employs TRBV6-5 and TRBJ2-2; 12 bases are a match to TRBD1. With 7 bases clipped from V and 6 bases from J, the junction kept 9 bases outside the gene matches. Germline values: CDR1 MNHEY, CDR2 SVGAGI. CDR3 length equals 16 residues.

The J gene is TRBJ1-4, the V gene TRBV21-1; TRBD1, as called in the table, went unchecked against the DNA. TRBV21-1 is deemed a pseudogene. The CDR3 contains 20 residues. CDR3 sequence (DNA): TGTGCCAGCACCGATGGGGTGGCACAGCTCCTGCGCAGGCGCGGTGAAAAACTGTTTTTT. Translated, it gives CASTDGVAQLLRRRGEKLFF.

This clonotype was seen at least ten times. The chain links TRBV10-3 to TRBJ1-5; no reliable D call. V shed 11 bases and J shed 11 bases, with 19 bases lying between them. CDR1 and CDR2 (germline): ENHRY, SYGVKD. The CDR3 consists of 12 residues. CDR3 loop: CAPGHPSNSQHF. Here the CDR3 DNA reads TGTGCCCCCGGGCACCCATCAAATTCCCAGCATTTT.

This clonotype was counted only a few times. This rearrangement joins TRBV3-1 to TRBJ1-5, with TRBD1 as a possible D gene (6 bases). Trimming took 3 bases from V and 2 from J, leaving 14 bases between them. Germline assignment: CDR1 LGHDT and CDR2 YNNKEL (reference sequence). The CDR3 contains 16 residues. The CDR3: CASSQGRQDRNQPQHF. In DNA form, the CDR3 reads TGTGCCAGCAGCCAGGGGAGACAGGACCGCAATCAGCCCCAGCATTTT.

DNA of the CDR3: TGTGCCAGCAGTGAGTCGGTGAACACTGAAGCTTTCTTT. Encoded protein: CASSESVNTEAFF. The chain joins TRBV2 to TRBJ1-1; D is unclear. V gave up 3 bases and J gave up 0 bases, with 5 bases separating them. The germline V gene has CDR1 SNHLY and CDR2 FYNNEI. This CDR3 contains 13 residues.

Only a few counts were recorded for this clonotype. This rearrangement joins TRBV7-8 to TRBJ2-3, with 8 bases lining up with TRBD2. With V trimmed by 5 bases and J by 4 bases, 8 bases remained unmatched. CDR1 is SGHVS and CDR2 is FQNEAQ in the germline V gene. The CDR3 is 15 amino acids. The CDR3: CASSPRGDLADTQYF. The CDR3 DNA sequence: TGTGCCAGCAGCCCGCGGGGGGACCTTGCAGATACGCAGTATTTT.

This clonotype has a count of ten or more. The chain is built from TRBV5-1 and TRBJ2-3; 10 nucleotides match TRBD2. The CDR3 has 16 amino acids. Trimming removed 2 bases from V and 0 bases from J; junction bases left unmatched: 3. Germline assignment: CDR1 SGHRS and CDR2 YFSETQ. CDR3 in amino acids: CASSFGLAVSTDTQYF. The CDR3 DNA reads TGCGCCAGCAGCTTTGGACTAGCGGTGAGCACAGATACGCAGTATTTT.

This clonotype was detected only a few times. The rearrangement uses TRBV6-2 or TRBV6-3 and TRBJ2-7; 9 nucleotides align to TRBD2. The germline V gene has CDR1 MNHEY and CDR2 SVGEGT. The junction had 13 bases not matched to a gene; V was cut back by 6 bases and J by 7 bases. The CDR3 consists of 15 residues. The DNA for the CDR3 is TGTGCCAGCAGCCGGGTGAGCGGGAGGTCGGGGGAGCAGTACTTC. It codes for CASSRVSGRSGEQYF.

This clonotype was picked up many times. The chain links TRBV29-1 to TRBJ2-5; D remains ambiguous. The CDR3 covers 16 residues. Germline CDR1 reads SQVTM; CDR2 reads ANQGSEA. V lost 0 bases and J 2 bases, leaving 16 bases between the germline ends. The DNA for the CDR3 is TGCAGCGTTGAAGATCAGAACTCCCCCCTACAAGAGACCCAGTACTTC. Translating it yields CSVEDQNSPLQETQYF.

This clonotype was observed a few times. This chain uses TRBV6-6 with TRBJ2-3, with D possibly being TRBD2 (6 bases). Trimming removed 5 bases at V and 2 bases at J, with 17 bases between. The CDR3 consists of 16 residues. CDR1 and CDR2 from the germline V gene are MNHNY and SVGAGI (reference sequence). In DNA, the CDR3 is TGTGCCAGCAGTCCCTCTGGCCGCGGGAACACAGATACGCAGTATTTT. This translates into CASSPSGRGNTDTQYF.

The chain couples TRBV7-2 to TRBJ1-4; tentative D call: TRBD1 (5 bases). The CDR3 extends over 15 amino acids. Germline CDR1 SGHTA, CDR2 FQGNSA. Deletions cut 5 bases from V and 3 bases from J, with 13 bases between. The CDR3 sequence: CASSPFWGANEKLFF. CDR3 DNA sequence: TGTGCCAGCAGCCCATTCTGGGGGGCTAATGAAAAACTGTTTTTT.

The chain combines TRBV20-1 with TRBJ2-1; 10 bases are shared with TRBD1. The trim removed 7 bases at V and 3 bases at J, leaving 9 bases unmatched. The length of the CDR3 is 15 residues. Germline values: CDR1 DFQATT, CDR2 SNEGSKA (reference sequence). In DNA, the CDR3 is TGCAGTGTTATAATGGGACAGGGGTACTACAATGAGCAGTTCTTC. Protein product: CSVIMGQGYYNEQFF.

The chain combines TRBV4-1 with TRBJ2-3; D not certain. With 1 base removed from V and 4 bases from J, the gap between germline ends came to 9 bases. The CDR3 spans 14 residues. Germline-derived CDR1 and CDR2 are MGHRA and YSYEKL. The CDR3 coding sequence is TGCGCCAGCAGCCAAGTTTTGGATCCAGATACGCAGTATTTT. Residues: CASSQVLDPDTQYF.

This clonotype has ten or more counts. This chain links TRBV9 with TRBJ1-4; D call uncertain. The CDR3 contains 13 residues. Germline values: CDR1 SGDLS, CDR2 YYNGEE. The ends were cut back, 0 bases at V and 13 bases at J, with 13 bases in the middle. CDR3 nucleotide sequence: TGTGCCAGCAGCGTAGTAGAGAAAGGCCGACTGTTTTTT. It translates to CASSVVEKGRLFF.

This clonotype has only a few counts. The chain uses TRBV28 and TRBJ1-5, with TRBD1 as a possible D gene (5 bases). Germline CDR1 is MDHEN and CDR2 is SYDVKM. The CDR3 has 15 residues. Between the trimmed V and J ends, which lost 1 base and 1 base, there was a span of 8 bases. CDR3 protein: CASSLLGTSNQPQHF. CDR3 coding DNA: TGTGCCAGCAGTTTATTGGGGACCAGCAATCAGCCCCAGCATTTT.

The chain recombines TRBV7-9 with TRBJ2-5; D is possibly TRBD1 (6 bases). Germline V gene sequence: CDR1 SEHNR, CDR2 FQNEAQ (reference sequence). The V and J ends lost 5 bases and 5 bases respectively, with 24 bases between them. The CDR3 extends over 17 amino acids. The CDR3 sequence: CASSPTSGTTRGETQYF. For the CDR3, the DNA is TGTGCCAGCAGCCCAACCTCCGGGACCACCAGGGGTGAGACCCAGTACTTC. The variable domain in full, completed from reference TRBV7-9 and TRBJ2-5, reads DTGVSQNPRHKITKRGQNVTFRCDPISEHNRLYWYRQTLGQGPEFLTYFQNEAQLEKSRLLSDRFSAERPKGSFSTLEIQRTEQGDSAMYLCASSPTSGTTRGETQYFGPGTRLLVL.

This clonotype was found many times. The V and J genes are TRBV11-2 and TRBJ1-1; D unclear. Germline CDR1 is SGHAT and CDR2 is FQNNGV. This CDR3 has 12 amino acids. Trimming removed 3 bases from V and 11 bases from J, with 13 bases in between. The CDR3 sequence is CASSFDSSEAFF. The CDR3 DNA sequence: TGTGCCAGCAGCTTTGACTCATCCGAGGCTTTCTTT.

The chain recombines TRBV27 with TRBJ1-1; possible D gene TRBD1, 6 bases. The V gene's germline CDR1 is MNHEY and CDR2 SMNVEV (reference sequence). The CDR3 spans 11 residues. Trimming took off 6 bases at V and 7 bases at J, with 9 bases between the two ends. The CDR3 reads CASRAGVEAFF. The CDR3 DNA sequence: TGTGCCAGCAGGGCAGGGGTTGAAGCTTTCTTT.

In its sample, this clonotype was seen many times. The chain combines TRBV18 with TRBJ2-1; D not resolved. Between the trimmed V and J ends, which lost 2 bases and 5 bases, there was a span of 13 bases. Germline V gene data show CDR1 as KGHSH and CDR2 as LQKENI. The CDR3 is 15 residues long. In nucleotides, the CDR3 is TGTGCCAGCTCACCATTCTCTAACCGGGACAATGAGCAGTTCTTC. It specifies CASSPFSNRDNEQFF.

This clonotype was seen repeatedly, ten times or more. The chain uses TRBV6-5 and TRBJ2-7; TRBD2 might be the D (6 bases). Germline CDR1 reads MNHEY; CDR2 reads SVGAGI. This CDR3 is built from 14 residues. V was trimmed by 2 bases and J by 2 bases, leaving 10 bases between them. The CDR3: CASSYAGNPYEQYF. The CDR3 region has the DNA TGTGCCAGCAGTTACGCGGGGAACCCCTACGAGCAGTACTTC.

This clonotype was seen repeatedly, ten times or more. The genes are TRBV3-1 and TRBJ2-3; TRBD2 matches 11 bases. This CDR3 spans 16 amino acids. Per germline, CDR1 LGHDT and CDR2 YNNKEL (reference sequence). The V gene end was trimmed by 4 bases and the J gene end by 7 bases; junction bases not matched to a gene: 10. CDR3 loop: CASSLKLAGGLNTQYF. CDR3 coding DNA: TGTGCCAGCAGCCTTAAGTTAGCGGGGGGGCTGAATACGCAGTATTTT.

Many counts were recorded for this clonotype. CDR3 in DNA: TGTGCCAGCAGTTCAGCGGCTAATTCACCCCTCCACTTT. This codes for CASSSAANSPLHF. The chain joins TRBV12-3 or TRBV12-4 to TRBJ1-6; no reliable D call. Trimming pared 4 bases from V and 6 bases from J, leaving 7 bases between. The CDR3 contains 13 residues.